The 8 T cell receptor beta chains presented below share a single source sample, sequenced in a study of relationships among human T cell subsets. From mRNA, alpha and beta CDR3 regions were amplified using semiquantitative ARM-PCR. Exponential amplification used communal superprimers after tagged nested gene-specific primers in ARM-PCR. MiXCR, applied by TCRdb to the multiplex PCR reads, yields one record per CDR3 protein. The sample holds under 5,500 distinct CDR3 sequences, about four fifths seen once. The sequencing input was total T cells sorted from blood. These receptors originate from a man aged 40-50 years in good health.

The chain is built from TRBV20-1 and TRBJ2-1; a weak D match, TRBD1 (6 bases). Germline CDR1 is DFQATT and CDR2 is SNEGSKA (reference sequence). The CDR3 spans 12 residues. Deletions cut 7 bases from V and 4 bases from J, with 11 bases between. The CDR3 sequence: CSGEGVYNEQFF. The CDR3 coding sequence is TGCAGTGGAGAGGGGGTTTACAATGAGCAGTTCTTC.

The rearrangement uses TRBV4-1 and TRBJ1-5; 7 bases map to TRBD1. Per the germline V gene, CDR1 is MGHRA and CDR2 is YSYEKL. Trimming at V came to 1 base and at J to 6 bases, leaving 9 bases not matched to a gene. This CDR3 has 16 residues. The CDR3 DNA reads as TGCGCCAGCAGCCAAGTCCCAGGGGGTAAAGGTCAGCCCCAGCATTTT. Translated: CASSQVPGGKGQPQHF.

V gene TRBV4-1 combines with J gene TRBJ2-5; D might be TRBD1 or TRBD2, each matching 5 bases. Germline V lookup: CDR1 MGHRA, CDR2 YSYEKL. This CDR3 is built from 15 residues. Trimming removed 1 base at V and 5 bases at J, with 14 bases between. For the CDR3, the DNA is TGCGCCAGCAGCCAAGGACCCCGGGGCGGTGAGACCCAGTACTTC. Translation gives CASSQGPRGGETQYF.

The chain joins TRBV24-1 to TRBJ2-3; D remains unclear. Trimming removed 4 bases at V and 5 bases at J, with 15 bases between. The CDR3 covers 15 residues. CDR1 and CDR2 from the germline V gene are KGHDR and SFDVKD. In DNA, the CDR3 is TGTGCCACCAGTGAAAGTGGGCTTCTCCAAGATACGCAGTATTTT. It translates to CATSESGLLQDTQYF.

CDR3 bases: TGTGCCAGCAGTTTGAGTAGATCCGATACGCAGTATTTT. This codes for CASSLSRSDTQYF. This chain joins TRBV28 and TRBJ2-3; no definite D call. Germline V CDR1 and CDR2: MDHEN, SYDVKM. Trimming pared 3 bases from V and 6 bases from J, leaving 10 bases between. The CDR3 consists of 13 residues.

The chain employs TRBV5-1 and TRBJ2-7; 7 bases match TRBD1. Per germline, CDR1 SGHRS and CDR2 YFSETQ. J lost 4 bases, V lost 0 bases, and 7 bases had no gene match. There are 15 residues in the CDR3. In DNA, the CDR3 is TGCGCCAGCAGCTTGGCCGGGACAGCACTTTACGAGCAGTACTTC. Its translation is CASSLAGTALYEQYF. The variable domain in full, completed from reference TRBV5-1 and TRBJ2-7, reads KAGVTQTPRYLIKTRGQQVTLSCSPISGHRSVSWYQQTPGQGLQFLFEYFSETQRNKGNFPGRFSGRQFSNSRSEMNVSTLELGDSALYLCASSLAGTALYEQYFGPGTRLTVT.

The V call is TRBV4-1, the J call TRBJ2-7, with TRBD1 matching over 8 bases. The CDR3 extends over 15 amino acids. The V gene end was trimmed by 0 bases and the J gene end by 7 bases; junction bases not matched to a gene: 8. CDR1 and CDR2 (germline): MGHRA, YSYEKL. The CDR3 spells CASSQEWQGAREQYF. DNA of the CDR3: TGCGCCAGCAGCCAAGAGTGGCAGGGGGCGCGTGAGCAGTACTTC.

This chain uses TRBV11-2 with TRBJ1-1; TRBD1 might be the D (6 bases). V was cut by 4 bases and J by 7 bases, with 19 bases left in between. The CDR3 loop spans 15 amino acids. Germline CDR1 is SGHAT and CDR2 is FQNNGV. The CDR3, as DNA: TGTGCCAGCAGCTCTCTGTCTAGACAGGCGAGTGAAGCTTTCTTT. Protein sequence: CASSSLSRQASEAFF.